This T cell receptor beta chain was sequenced during a study of blood T cell repertoires in COVID-19. With V trimmed by 7 bases and J by 3 bases, 6 bases remained unmatched. This CDR3 is built from 14 residues. Germline V CDR1 and CDR2: SNHLY, FYNNEI. Repertoires were generated with immunoSEQ multiplex PCR, while TCRdb's copy carries only in-frame clones and drops some. This table has tens of thousands of clones, roughly 85% appearing once. This clone was detected only once. The TCR sequence derives from a man aged 55 to 69 with acute or convalescent COVID-19. Material: peripheral blood. This chain uses TRBV2 with TRBJ2-5; 9 nucleotides match TRBD2. The CDR3 nucleotides are TGTGCCAGCAAGGGGGGACTAGCCGAAGAGACCCAGTACTTC. This codes for CASKGGLAEETQYF.